This TCR beta chain was retrieved from a study of T-cell memory formation after mild COVID-19. Across the study: Most TCR clusters belonged to a single donor.

Findings of the study overall: Second-wave clones peaking on day 37 lacked confirmed SARS-CoV-2 specificity. Later expanders leaned toward CD4+, whereas clones contracting from day 15 to 85 were balanced CD4/CD8. Pre-infection memory held some responding clones, suggesting pre-existing cross-reactive T cells responded.

In its sample, this clonotype was seen many times. Its specificity is not known. MiXCR, applied by TCRdb to the 5' RACE reads, yields one record per CDR3 protein. The sample consists of roughly 200,000 distinct CDR3 sequences, about 21% of them appearing once. The germline gives CDR1 LGHNA, CDR2 YNFKEQ. The CDR3 has 17 amino acids. Trimming took 4 bases from V and 2 from J; bases not matched to a gene: 9. This TCR derives from an adult woman who had mild COVID-19 (a few samples of this study predate the infection). Cell type and time point are not known. The chain joins TRBV4-2 to TRBJ1-5, with 9 bases matching TRBD1. Input material: PBMCs or a T cell subset sorted from them (not recorded which). The DNA of the CDR3 is TGTGCCAGCAGCCGCGGGACAGGGAATGCGGGCAATCAGCCCCAGCATTTT. Translated, it gives CASSRGTGNAGNQPQHF.